This T cell receptor (beta chain) derives from a study of T cell changes during pregnancy in multiple sclerosis. The length of the CDR3 is 12 residues. Trimming took 6 bases from V and 8 from J, leaving 13 bases between them. Germline CDR1 is MNHEY and CDR2 is SVGAGI. The repertoire was sequenced with immunoSEQ multiplex PCR; TCRdb's copy has only in-frame clones and lacks some. This sample has tens of thousands of clones, with about 88% found just once. The clonotype comes from a female donor with multiple sclerosis, enrolled in a pregnancy study. The specimen was CD8+ T cells from peripheral blood mononuclear cells, collected in the third trimester of pregnancy. This chain connects TRBV6-5 to TRBJ1-2; D call uncertain. CDR3 sequence reads: CASSWAGGGYTF. CDR3 DNA: TGTGCCAGCAGCTGGGCGGGAGGGGGCTACACCTTC.